This T cell receptor (beta chain) was obtained from a study of blood T cell repertoires in COVID-19. The overall study: Nucleic acid was either cDNA or gDNA, and it came from T cells, B-cell-depleted T cells, or PBMCs.

In the source study's methods: Using reference gene primer amplification, nucleated cell counts were estimated. Generated by immunoSEQ multiplex PCR, the TCRdb table keeps only in-frame clones and is missing some. D and trimming were read from the DNA, whereas the V and J calls and clone size are those reported in that table. The sample lists 150,000 or so clones, around 79% occurring once. This clone was observed a few times. V lost 5 bases, J lost 4 bases, and 10 bases stayed unmatched. There are 16 residues in the CDR3. Germline V gene data show CDR1 as SGHAT and CDR2 as FQNNGV. The chain employs TRBV11-2 and TRBJ2-3; 9 positions match TRBD2. This TCR came from a man aged 80 or over with acute or convalescent COVID-19. What was sequenced was peripheral blood. The CDR3 DNA reads as TGTGCCAGCAGCCAAAATCGCGGGGGGGCTTCAGATACGCAGTATTTT. Its translation is CASSQNRGGASDTQYF.